This is a list of T cell receptor beta chains from one sample in a study of T cell repertoires in ileal Crohn's disease. The protocol was immunoSEQ multiplex PCR, while the TCRdb copy is restricted to in-frame clones and leaves out a portion. This table holds 25,000 to 30,000 clones, roughly 81% found once. The sample was ileal tissue. The receptors were sampled from an adult with Crohn's disease. CDR3s include the opening cysteine and the closing phenylalanine or tryptophan. Fields, in order: clone size, D gene, V gene, J gene, CDR3 DNA, CDR3 protein. The D gene is left open where the match is weak. A row's size may be missing; if present it is once, few, many or a size class.

NA	TRBD1	TRBV10-3	TRBJ1-1	TGTGCCATCAGTATTATGGACAGGGGGGCTGAAGCTTTCTTT	CAISIMDRGAEAFF
NA	NA	TRBV27	TRBJ1-5	TGTGCCAGCAGTTTCAACAGGGACCGTCAGCCCCAGCATTTT	CASSFNRDRQPQHF
NA	TRBD1	TRBV19	TRBJ1-4	TGTGCCAGTAGTTTTGGGACAGCAGCAACTAATGAAAAACTGTTTTTT	CASSFGTAATNEKLFF
NA	NA	TRBV2	TRBJ1-2	TGTGCCACCAGACGCAGGGATGGCTACACCTTC	CATRRRDGYTF
NA	TRBD1	TRBV7-2	TRBJ1-1	TGTGCCAGCCGACCGACAGGGGGCGTTGGCACTGAAGCTTTCTTT	CASRPTGGVGTEAFF
NA	NA	TRBV6-1	TRBJ1-3	TGTGCCACTGGGCTGACAGGACGTGGAAACACCATATATTTT	CATGLTGRGNTIYF
NA	TRBD1	TRBV5-5	TRBJ1-2	TGTGCCAGCAGCTTGTACCAGGGACAGGGCTATGGCTACACCTTC	CASSLYQGQGYGYTF
NA	TRBD1	TRBV18	TRBJ1-4	TGTGCCAGCTCACCACCGACCAGGGGGAGTGAAAAACTGTTTTTT	CASSPPTRGSEKLFF
few	NA	TRBV7-2	TRBJ2-5	TGTGCCAGCAGCTTAGTATCAGGGGAGGGAGAGACCCAGTACTTC	CASSLVSGEGETQYF
NA	TRBD1	TRBV6-5	TRBJ1-2	TGTGCCAGCAGGGGGACAGGGGGGAACTATGGCTACACCTTC	CASRGTGGNYGYTF
NA	NA	TRBV5-1	TRBJ2-2	TGCGCCAGCAAGGCAGGGGACACCGGGGAGCTGTTTTTT	CASKAGDTGELFF
once	TRBD2	TRBV7-2	TRBJ2-7	TGTGCCAGCAGCTTAGGGTATCGGGGGGAGACGTACGAGCAGTACTTC	CASSLGYRGETYEQYF
NA	NA	TRBV16	TRBJ1-6	TGTGCCAGCAGCCCAATTAGCTCCTATAATTCACCCCTCCACTTT	CASSPISSYNSPLHF
NA	NA	TRBV6-5	TRBJ1-1	TGTGCCAGCAGCTTTTTCGGGGGCACTGAAGCTTTCTTT	CASSFFGGTEAFF
NA	TRBD2	TRBV25-1	TRBJ2-6	TGTGCCAGCAGTGAAAGAGGGCGGGGGACCTCTGGGGCCAACGTCCTGACTTTC	CASSERGRGTSGANVLTF
NA	NA	TRBV2	TRBJ2-2	TGTGCCAGCAGCGAAGCGGCCGGGGCCGGGGAGCTGTTTTTT	CASSEAAGAGELFF
NA	NA	TRBV6-5	TRBJ1-2	TGTGCCAGCAGTTACATCGCCAGGGCTAACTATGGCTACACCTTC	CASSYIARANYGYTF
few	TRBD1	TRBV6-1	TRBJ1-1	TGTGCCAGCAGTGCACAGGGGGGCACTGAAGCTTTCTTT	CASSAQGGTEAFF
NA	NA	TRBV7-9	TRBJ2-5	TGTGCCAGCAGCTCCTCCCGTGGGCTCCAAGAGACCCAGTACTTC	CASSSSRGLQETQYF
NA	TRBD1	TRBV27	TRBJ1-4	TGTGCCAGCAGTCCCGACAGGGGGGTACGAACTAATGAAAAACTGTTTTTT	CASSPDRGVRTNEKLFF